This T cell receptor beta chain derives from a study of T cell repertoires in cytomegalovirus infection. A single record per CDR3 protein comes from TCRdb applying MiXCR to the reads. The repertoire holds hundreds of thousands of distinct CDR3 sequences, 35% seen once, with under 3.5% in the top ten. About this clonotype: The junction differs from germline at one of its ends, possibly a read error.

There are 13 residues in the CDR3. CDR1 is SGHVS, CDR2 FNYEAQ, per germline. The chain has TRBV7-6 and TRBJ2-7, with a possible D match to TRBD2 (6 bases). This sequence was found in a human donor in good health (CMV status not recorded). Some clones in this sample may be carry-over from other donors' samples. Sequencing used PBMCs. The CDR3 protein is CASSLHWEDEQYF. CDR3 bases: TGTGCTAGCAGCCTCCATTGGGAGGACGAGCAGTACTTC.